This T cell receptor (beta chain) comes out of a study of type 1 regulatory T cells. Overall study context: T-allo10 is an in vitro-generated, Tr1-enriched CD4 T cell product specific for alloantigen. Study-level points and caveats: Compared with non-Tr1 cells, Tr1 cells showed a narrower TCR repertoire.

Germline CDR1 and CDR2: KGHSH and LQKENI. V lost 1 base, J lost 4 bases, and 4 bases lay in between. CDR3 size: 12 residues. This clonotype came up a few times. Its antigen is not identified. TCRdb recomputed calls from the reads with MiXCR, one row per CDR3 protein. Found here are more than 60,000 distinct CDR3 sequences, roughly 49% of them singletons; the top ten hold 2% to 2.5%. Sequencing input: cultured non-Tr1 T cells, either the whole culture or a sorted T cell fraction (not recorded which). The TCR sequence derives from a human donor in good health. This rearrangement joins TRBV18 to TRBJ1-1; D call uncertain. Here the CDR3 reads CASSPQPTEAFF. CDR3 nucleotide sequence: TGTGCCAGCTCACCACAACCCACTGAAGCTTTCTTT. The variable domain in full, with the rest retrieved from reference TRBV18 and TRBJ1-1, is NAGVMQNPRHLVRRRGQEARLRCSPMKGHSHVYWYRQLPEEGLKFMVYLQKENIIDESGMPKERFSAEFPKEGPSILRIQQVVRGDSAAYFCASSPQPTEAFFGQGTRLTVV.